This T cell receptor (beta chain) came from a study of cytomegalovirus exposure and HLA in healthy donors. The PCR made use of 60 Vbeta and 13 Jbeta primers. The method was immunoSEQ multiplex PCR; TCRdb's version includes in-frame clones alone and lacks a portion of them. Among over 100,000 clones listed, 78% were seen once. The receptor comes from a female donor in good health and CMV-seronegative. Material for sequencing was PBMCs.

This chain's CDR3 is CASSLSQGRRTSQGAQYF. CDR3 nucleotides: TGTGCCAGCAGCTTGTCCCAAGGGAGGCGGACCTCTCAAGGGGCCCAGTACTTC. The chain carries TRBV7-2 and TRBJ2-5; TRBD2 is a possible D gene (6 bases). Germline V gene data show CDR1 as SGHTA and CDR2 as FQGNSA. V lost 3 bases to trimming and J lost 9 bases, with 29 bases between them. The CDR3 is 18 residues long.